Listed below are T cell receptor beta chains from one sample, sequenced in a study of CD8 T cells in Susac syndrome. TCRdb fed the immunoSEQ multiplex PCR reads into MiXCR, producing one record per CDR3 protein. The table lists approximately 120,000 distinct CDR3 sequences, about 95% of them singletons. Sequenced sample: CD4+ T cells from PBMCs. All receptors come from a human donor in good health. Both conserved end residues are part of each CDR3. The order of the fields is clone size, D gene, J gene, V gene, CDR3 length, CDR3 DNA, CDR3 protein. A D gene is named only where the DNA matches it firmly. The size field is filled for only some rows; it gives once, few, many or a size class.

>.|.|TRBJ1-2|TRBV5-1|14
TGCGCCAGCAGCTTGGGGGACGGAAACTATGGCTACACCTTC
CASSLGDGNYGYTF
>.|.|TRBJ2-7|TRBV7-9|12
TGTGCCAGCAGCTGGGACTCAAACGAGCAGTACTTC
CASSWDSNEQYF
>.|TRBD1|TRBJ2-7|TRBV19|14
TGTGCCACAGCCTTCTCCGGGACAGAGTACGAGCAGTACTTC
CATAFSGTEYEQYF
>.|.|TRBJ1-5|TRBV4-3|13
TGCGCCAGCAGCCAAGATTTCGGTCAGCCCCAGCATTTT
CASSQDFGQPQHF
>.|TRBD1|TRBJ2-7|TRBV7-2|16
TGTGCCAGCAGCTCCCCGGGACAGGGAACCTCCTACGAGCAGTACTTC
CASSSPGQGTSYEQYF
>.|TRBD1|TRBJ2-7|TRBV7-2|15
TGTGCCAGCAGCTCAAGGGGACAGGGGACCTACGAGCAGTACTTC
CASSSRGQGTYEQYF
>.|.|TRBJ2-5|TRBV5-1|14
TGCGCCAGCAGCTTGCTACAGGGACTAGAGACCCAGTACTTC
CASSLLQGLETQYF
>.|TRBD1|TRBJ1-4|TRBV3-1|13
TGTGCCAGCAGCCGGGACAGGGCCGAAAAACTGTTTTTT
CASSRDRAEKLFF
>.|.|TRBJ2-1|TRBV6-2/TRBV6-3|16
TGTGCCAGCCAGGATAACTTGTACAGCTCCTACAATGAGCAGTTCTTC
CASQDNLYSSYNEQFF
>.|TRBD1|TRBJ1-4|TRBV27|19
TGTGCCAGCAGTTTATCGTCTAGGGACAGACCTGCAACTAATGAAAAACTGTTTTTT
CASSLSSRDRPATNEKLFF
>.|.|TRBJ2-5|TRBV18|15
TGTGCCAGCTCAAAAAACGGGCCTGAACAAGAGACCCAGTACTTC
CASSKNGPEQETQYF
>.|.|TRBJ1-1|TRBV7-3|14
TGTGCCAGCAAAGGTGCCACCATGAACACTGAAGCTTTCTTT
CASKGATMNTEAFF
>once|.|TRBJ2-7|TRBV12-5|11
TGTGCTAGTGGTACCCTGACCTTGGAGTACTTC
CASGTLTLEYF
>.|TRBD1|TRBJ2-5|TRBV6-5|15
TGTGCCAGCAGCGCCCGGGACAGGGTTTGGGAGACCCAGTACTTC
CASSARDRVWETQYF
>.|TRBD1|TRBJ2-2|TRBV19|18
TGTGCCAGTAGGAAACCCCGGGACAGGGGGCTCGCGGCCGGGGAGCTGTTTTTT
CASRKPRDRGLAAGELFF
>.|TRBD1|TRBJ1-1|TRBV4-3|15
TGCGCCAGCAGCCGATCACAGGGGGCGATAACTGAAGCTTTCTTT
CASSRSQGAITEAFF
>.|TRBD2|TRBJ2-4|TRBV20-1|15
TGCAGTGCTAGAGCGGCGGGAGGAGATGGGCACATTCAGTACTTC
CSARAAGGDGHIQYF
>.|TRBD2|TRBJ2-5|TRBV10-3|15
TGTGCCATCGGACGACTAGCGGGAGTTTGGGAGACCCAGTACTTC
CAIGRLAGVWETQYF
>once|.|TRBJ1-4|TRBV3-1|14
TGTGCCAGCAGCCAAGAATTCATGGCCCGAAAACTGTTTTTT
CASSQEFMARKLFF
>.|TRBD2|TRBJ2-1|TRBV29-1|14
TGCAGCGTTATCTGGCCTGATGGAGCGGGACTGCAGTTCTTC
CSVIWPDGAGLQFF
>once|.|TRBJ2-5|TRBV30|12
TGTGCCTGGAGTCTAGCACGAGAGACCCAGTACTTC
CAWSLARETQYF
>.|.|TRBJ1-1|TRBV29-1|12
TGCAGCGTTGATATCCGGGGGACTGAAGCTTTCTTT
CSVDIRGTEAFF
>.|.|TRBJ2-7|TRBV7-8|15
TGTGCCAGCAGCGAAAACCAGGGGTTTATGAGCGAGCAGTACTTC
CASSENQGFMSEQYF
>.|.|TRBJ2-2|TRBV5-1|15
TGCGCCAGCAGCTTGTTCGACACTAGCACCGGGGAGCTGTTTTTT
CASSLFDTSTGELFF
>once|TRBD1|TRBJ2-2|TRBV11-3|17
TGTGCCAGCAGCTTAGACTGGGGATTACAGGGGGCCGGGGAGCTGTTTTTT
CASSLDWGLQGAGELFF